The following is a T cell receptor beta chain sequence with its context. This CDR3 comprises 20 residues. Unmatched junction bases numbered 19, after V lost 5 bases and J lost 0 bases. CDR1 is MNHNY and CDR2 is SVGAGI in the germline V gene (reference sequence). The method was immunoSEQ multiplex PCR; TCRdb's version includes in-frame clones alone and lacks a portion of them. The sample lists 160,000 or so clones, 89% occurring once. This sample is drawn from a study of blood T cell repertoires in COVID-19. This chain uses TRBV6-6 with TRBJ1-5, with TRBD1 matching 7 bases. The TCR originated in a man aged 55 to 70 with acute or convalescent COVID-19. Sequenced sample: peripheral blood. CDR3 coding DNA: TGTGCCAGCAGTCGGACGGAACAGGGGCTCATGTTAGGTAGCAATCAGCCCCAGCATTTT. Translated: CASSRTEQGLMLGSNQPQHF.